The 19 T cell receptor beta chains listed next were all sequenced from one sample in a study of shared clonotypes between healthy human individuals. TCRdb's table, derived via immunoSEQ multiplex PCR, lists solely in-frame clones and lacks some. The table has approximately 500,000 clones, around 73% seen once. Input material: PBMCs. These receptors originate from a woman aged 40 to 50 in good health. Some clones in this sample may be carry-over from other donors' samples.

J is TRBJ2-5 and V is TRBV28; tentative D call: TRBD1 (6 bases). The last part of the DNA fits TRBJ2-7 better; the J call may be wrong. Germline assignment: CDR1 MDHEN and CDR2 SYDVKM. The CDR3 loop spans 15 amino acids. This CDR3 is CASSPPQGFPYEQYF. The CDR3 DNA reads TGTGCCAGCAGTCCCCCCCAGGGGTTTCCCTACGAGCAGTACTTC.

The chain uses TRBV7-2 and TRBJ1-1; perhaps TRBD1 as D (5 bases). The CDR3 has 15 residues. The ends were cut back, 6 bases at V and 3 bases at J, with 17 bases in the middle. Looked up from germline, CDR1 is SGHTA and CDR2 is FQGNSA. Written as DNA, the CDR3 is TGTGCCAGCAGGACCCGGAGGGGAGTGGACACTGAAGCTTTCTTT. It translates to CASRTRRGVDTEAFF.

In regard to this clone: This specimen includes other DNA sequences encoding the same CDR3. The chain has TRBV27 and TRBJ2-7; no reliable D call. The CDR3 covers 14 residues. Germline CDR1 is MNHEY and CDR2 is SMNVEV (reference sequence). V was trimmed by 3 bases and J by 1 base, leaving 10 bases between them. The CDR3 loop is CASSLAGSSYEQYF. The CDR3 region has the DNA TGTGCCAGCAGTTTGGCAGGCTCATCCTACGAGCAGTACTTC.

The CDR3 is CASSRMTPGGGYTGELFF. CDR3 coding DNA: TGTGCCAGCAGTCGGATGACGCCGGGGGGAGGTTACACCGGGGAGCTGTTTTTT. This chain uses TRBV27 with TRBJ2-2, with TRBD2 identical over 7 bases. With 5 bases clipped from V and 3 bases from J, the junction kept 15 bases outside the gene matches. Germline loops: CDR1 MNHEY, CDR2 SMNVEV (reference sequence). The CDR3 loop spans 18 amino acids.

This chain joins TRBV19 and TRBJ2-7, with D possibly matching TRBD1 (5 bases). The V and J ends lost 6 bases and 3 bases respectively, with 12 bases between them. The CDR3 has 13 residues. Germline-derived CDR1 and CDR2 are LNHDA and SQIVND (reference sequence). CDR3 in amino acids: CASSTRAYYEQYF. The CDR3 DNA is TGTGCCAGTAGCACCAGGGCCTACTACGAGCAGTACTTC.

V usage is TRBV7-9 and J usage is TRBJ2-1, with a weak D call TRBD2 (6 bases). Germline CDR1 reads SEHNR; CDR2 reads FQNEAQ (reference sequence). The V and J ends lost 1 base and 14 bases respectively, with 15 bases between them. CDR3 length equals 13 residues. The CDR3, as DNA: TGTGCCAGCAGCTTAGTGGGCGGGATGGTGGAGTTCTTC. Translated: CASSLVGGMVEFF.

J is TRBJ2-3 and V is TRBV19; D is unresolved. Between the trimmed V and J ends, which lost 3 bases and 0 bases, there was a span of 7 bases. The CDR3 sequence is 14 residues long. From germline, CDR1 is LNHDA and CDR2 SQIVND (reference sequence). CDR3 region: CASSIEGSTDTQYF. CDR3 DNA: TGTGCCAGTAGTATTGAAGGGAGCACAGATACGCAGTATTTT.

The V and J genes are TRBV9 and TRBJ2-7; D ambiguous. Germline CDR1 reads SGDLS; CDR2 reads YYNGEE. V shed 0 bases and J shed 2 bases, with 6 bases lying between them. CDR3 length equals 13 residues. The CDR3 DNA follows: TGTGCCAGCAGCGTAGGACCGGCCTACGAGCAGTACTTC. Translating it yields CASSVGPAYEQYF.

The rearrangement uses TRBV19 and TRBJ1-1; D is unclear. The V end was cut by 5 bases, the J end by 1 base, with 14 bases between. The CDR3 has 15 amino acids. Germline CDR1 LNHDA, CDR2 SQIVND (reference sequence). The CDR3 coding sequence is TGTGCCAGTAGTTCCCCGAGTTCAGCGAACACTGAAGCTTTCTTT. Protein product: CASSSPSSANTEAFF.

The chain uses TRBV1 and TRBJ2-7; TRBD2, as called in the table, went unchecked against the DNA. TRBV1 is marked as a pseudogene. The CDR3 is 13 amino acids. CDR3 amino acids: CTSSSRAPDEQYF. CDR3 coding DNA: TGCACCAGCAGCTCGAGGGCCCCTGACGAGCAGTACTTC.

CDR3 residues: CASSGVSYNEQFF. DNA for the CDR3: TGCGCCAGCAGCGGGGTATCATACAATGAGCAGTTCTTC. The chain combines TRBV5-1 with TRBJ2-1; D gene uncertain. The CDR3 covers 13 residues. Trimming pared 4 bases from V and 4 bases from J, leaving 9 bases between. Looked up from germline, CDR1 is SGHRS and CDR2 is YFSETQ.

The chain combines TRBV6-1 with TRBJ2-5; possibly TRBD2 for D (6 bases). V dropped 1 base and J dropped 6 bases, with 12 bases sitting between them. The germline V gene has CDR1 MNHNS and CDR2 SASEGT. This CDR3 comprises 14 residues. The CDR3 DNA sequence: TGTGCCAGCAGTGAAGGCGGAGGGGCACAGACCCAGTACTTC. Translated, it gives CASSEGGGAQTQYF.

The chain joins TRBV18 to TRBJ2-7; D could derive from TRBD1 or TRBD2 (5 bases each). Trimming stripped 3 bases from V and 4 bases from J, with 16 bases between. This CDR3 has 15 residues. Germline CDR1 is KGHSH and CDR2 is LQKENI. CDR3 in DNA: TGTGCCAGCTCACCGTGGGGGATTCTGGGATACGAGCAGTACTTC. Protein product: CASSPWGILGYEQYF. Full variable domain (rest looked up from reference TRBV18 and TRBJ2-7): NAGVMQNPRHLVRRRGQEARLRCSPMKGHSHVYWYRQLPEEGLKFMVYLQKENIIDESGMPKERFSAEFPKEGPSILRIQQVVRGDSAAYFCASSPWGILGYEQYFGPGTRLTVT.

J is TRBJ2-7 and V is TRBV18; 7 nucleotides match TRBD2. Germline CDR1 is KGHSH and CDR2 is LQKENI. The CDR3 contains 16 residues. With 5 bases clipped from V and 1 base from J, the junction kept 11 bases outside the gene matches. The CDR3 here is CASSAMAGRESYEQYF. The CDR3 DNA reads TGTGCCAGCTCAGCGATGGCAGGGAGGGAATCCTACGAGCAGTACTTC.

The V call is TRBV27, the J call TRBJ2-6, with D unresolved. The germline CDR1 and CDR2 sequences are MNHEY and SMNVEV (reference sequence). V lost 5 bases and J 0 bases, leaving 14 bases between the germline ends. The CDR3 is 17 amino acids. The CDR3 protein is CASSLTDRPSGANVLTF. CDR3 nucleotides: TGTGCCAGCAGTCTGACCGATCGGCCCTCTGGGGCCAACGTCCTGACTTTC.

V usage is TRBV9 and J usage is TRBJ2-5, with D perhaps matching TRBD1 or TRBD2 (5 bases each). The J call may be faulty, since TRBJ2-7 better matches the DNA end. CDR1 and CDR2 (germline): SGDLS, YYNGEE. CDR3 length equals 14 residues. The CDR3 region is CASSEGTVSYEQYF. The DNA of the CDR3 is TGTGCCAGCAGCGAGGGGACCGTTTCCTACGAGCAGTACTTC.

In this sample, this clone turned up a few times. Other nucleotide sequences in the sample specify the same CDR3. The chain combines TRBV9 with TRBJ2-5; 8 nucleotides agree with TRBD2. This CDR3 spans 13 amino acids. Germline values: CDR1 SGDLS, CDR2 YYNGEE. V was clipped by 0 bases and J by 5 bases; unmatched bases: 0. DNA for the CDR3: TGTGCCAGCAGCGTAGCGGGGGGGGAGACCCAGTACTTC. Translating it yields CASSVAGGETQYF.

The genes are TRBV20-1 and TRBJ2-5, with D possibly being TRBD2 (5 bases). V lost 6 bases to trimming and J lost 5 bases, with 10 bases between them. Germline V gene data show CDR1 as DFQATT and CDR2 as SNEGSKA (reference sequence). The CDR3 consists of 11 residues. The CDR3 DNA is TGCAGTGCGCGAAGCGGTGAGACCCAGTACTTC. Encoded protein: CSARSGETQYF.

The chain is built from TRBV18 and TRBJ1-2; no reliable D call. CDR3 size: 14 residues. CDR1 and CDR2 from the germline V gene are KGHSH and LQKENI. The ends were cut back, 3 bases at V and 4 bases at J, with 12 bases in the middle. The CDR3 reads CASSPERFGYGYTF. The CDR3 bases are TGTGCCAGCTCACCGGAGCGCTTCGGCTATGGCTACACCTTC.